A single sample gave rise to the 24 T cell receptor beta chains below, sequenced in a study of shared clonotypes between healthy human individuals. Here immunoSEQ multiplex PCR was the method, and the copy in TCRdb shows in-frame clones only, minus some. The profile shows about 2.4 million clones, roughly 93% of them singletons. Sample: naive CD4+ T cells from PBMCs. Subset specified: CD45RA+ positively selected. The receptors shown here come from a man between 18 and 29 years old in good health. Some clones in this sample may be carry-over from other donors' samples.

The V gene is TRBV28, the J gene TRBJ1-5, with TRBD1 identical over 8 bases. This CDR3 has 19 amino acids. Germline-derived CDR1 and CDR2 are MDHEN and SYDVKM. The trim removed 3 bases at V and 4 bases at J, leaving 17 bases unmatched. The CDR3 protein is CASSFRSAGGVVSNQPQHF. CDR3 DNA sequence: TGTGCCAGCAGTTTTAGGTCGGCAGGGGGCGTCGTATCTAATCAGCCCCAGCATTTT.

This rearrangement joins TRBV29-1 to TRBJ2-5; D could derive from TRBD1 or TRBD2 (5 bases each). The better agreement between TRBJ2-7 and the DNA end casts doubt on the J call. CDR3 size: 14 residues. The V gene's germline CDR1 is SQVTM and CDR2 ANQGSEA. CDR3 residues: CSVGAIGTNYEQYF. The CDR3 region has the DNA TGCAGCGTTGGAGCCATCGGGACCAACTACGAGCAGTACTTC.

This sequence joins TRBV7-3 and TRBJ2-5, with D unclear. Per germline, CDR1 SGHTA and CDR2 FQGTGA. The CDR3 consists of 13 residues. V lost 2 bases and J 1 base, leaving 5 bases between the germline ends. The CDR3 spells CASSLYPQETQYF. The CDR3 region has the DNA TGTGCCAGCAGCTTATACCCCCAAGAGACCCAGTACTTC.

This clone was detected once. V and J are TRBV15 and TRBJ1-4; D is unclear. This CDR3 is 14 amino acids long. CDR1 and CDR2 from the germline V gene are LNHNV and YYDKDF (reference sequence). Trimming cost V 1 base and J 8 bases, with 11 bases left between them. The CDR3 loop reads CATSRALLLEKLFF. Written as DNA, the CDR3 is TGTGCCACCAGCAGAGCTCTTTTGTTGGAAAAACTGTTTTTT.

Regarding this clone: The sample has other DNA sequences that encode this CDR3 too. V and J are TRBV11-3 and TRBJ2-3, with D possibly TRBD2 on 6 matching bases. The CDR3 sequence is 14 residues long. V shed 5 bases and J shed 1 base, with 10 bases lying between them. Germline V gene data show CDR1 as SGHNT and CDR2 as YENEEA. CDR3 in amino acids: CASSRRAGTDTQYF. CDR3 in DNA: TGTGCCAGCAGCCGGAGGGCGGGCACAGATACGCAGTATTTT.

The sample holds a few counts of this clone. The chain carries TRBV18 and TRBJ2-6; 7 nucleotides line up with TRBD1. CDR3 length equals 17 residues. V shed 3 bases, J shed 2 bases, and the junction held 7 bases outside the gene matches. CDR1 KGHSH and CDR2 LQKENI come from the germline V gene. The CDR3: CASSPTGFAAGANVLTF. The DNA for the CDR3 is TGTGCCAGCTCACCGACAGGGTTTGCCGCTGGGGCCAACGTCCTGACTTTC.

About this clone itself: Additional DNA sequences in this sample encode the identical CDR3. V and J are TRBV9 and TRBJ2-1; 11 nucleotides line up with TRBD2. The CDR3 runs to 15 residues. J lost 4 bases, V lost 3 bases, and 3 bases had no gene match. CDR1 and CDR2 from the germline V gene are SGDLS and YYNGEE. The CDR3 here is CASSGGLAEYNEQFF. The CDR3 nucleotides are TGTGCCAGCAGCGGGGGACTAGCGGAATACAATGAGCAGTTCTTC.

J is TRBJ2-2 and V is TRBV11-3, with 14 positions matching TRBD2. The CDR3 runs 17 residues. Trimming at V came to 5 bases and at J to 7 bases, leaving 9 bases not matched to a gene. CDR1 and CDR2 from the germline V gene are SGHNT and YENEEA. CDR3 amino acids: CASSAPGLAGALGELFF. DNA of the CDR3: TGTGCCAGCAGCGCACCGGGACTAGCGGGAGCTCTCGGGGAGCTGTTTTTT.

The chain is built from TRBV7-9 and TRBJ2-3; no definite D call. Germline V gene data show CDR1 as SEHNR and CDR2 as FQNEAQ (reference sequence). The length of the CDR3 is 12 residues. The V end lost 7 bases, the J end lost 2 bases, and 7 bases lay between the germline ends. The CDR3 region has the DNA TGTGCCAGCACCCGATCCACAGATACGCAGTATTTT. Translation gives CASTRSTDTQYF.

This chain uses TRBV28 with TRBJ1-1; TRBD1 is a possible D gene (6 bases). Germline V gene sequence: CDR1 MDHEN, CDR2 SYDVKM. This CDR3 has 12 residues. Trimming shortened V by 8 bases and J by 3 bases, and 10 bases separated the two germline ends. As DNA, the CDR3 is TGTGCCAGCGGCAGGGGTGACACTGAAGCTTTCTTT. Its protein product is CASGRGDTEAFF.

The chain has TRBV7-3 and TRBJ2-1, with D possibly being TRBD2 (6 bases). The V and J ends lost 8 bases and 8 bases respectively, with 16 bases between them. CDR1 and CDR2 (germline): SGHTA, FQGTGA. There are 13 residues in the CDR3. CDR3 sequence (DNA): TGTGCCAGCGCGGGATCCCCGGGGGATGAGCAGTTCTTC. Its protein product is CASAGSPGDEQFF.

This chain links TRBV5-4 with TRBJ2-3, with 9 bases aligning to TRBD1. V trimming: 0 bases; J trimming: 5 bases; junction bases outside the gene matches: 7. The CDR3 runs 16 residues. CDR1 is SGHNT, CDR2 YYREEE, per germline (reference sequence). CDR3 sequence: CASSLAGTGRGDTQYF. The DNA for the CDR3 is TGTGCCAGCAGCTTGGCCGGGACAGGGCGAGGAGATACGCAGTATTTT.

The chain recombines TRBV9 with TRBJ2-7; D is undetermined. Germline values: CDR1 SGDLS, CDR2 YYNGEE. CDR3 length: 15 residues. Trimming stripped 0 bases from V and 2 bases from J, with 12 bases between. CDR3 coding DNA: TGTGCCAGCAGCGTAGAACCTAGTAGGGCCTACGAGCAGTACTTC. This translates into CASSVEPSRAYEQYF.

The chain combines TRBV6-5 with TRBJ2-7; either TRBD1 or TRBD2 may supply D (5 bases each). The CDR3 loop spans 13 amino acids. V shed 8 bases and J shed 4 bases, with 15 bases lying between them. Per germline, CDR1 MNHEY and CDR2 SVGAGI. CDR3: CASSGTDGYEQYF. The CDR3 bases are TGTGCCAGCTCCGGGACGGACGGATACGAGCAGTACTTC.

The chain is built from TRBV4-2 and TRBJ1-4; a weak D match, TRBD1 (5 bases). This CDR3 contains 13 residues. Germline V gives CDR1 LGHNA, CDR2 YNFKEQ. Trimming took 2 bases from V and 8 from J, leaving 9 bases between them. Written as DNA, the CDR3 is TGTGCCAGCAGCCAACCTGGGACGGAAAAACTGTTTTTT. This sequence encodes CASSQPGTEKLFF.

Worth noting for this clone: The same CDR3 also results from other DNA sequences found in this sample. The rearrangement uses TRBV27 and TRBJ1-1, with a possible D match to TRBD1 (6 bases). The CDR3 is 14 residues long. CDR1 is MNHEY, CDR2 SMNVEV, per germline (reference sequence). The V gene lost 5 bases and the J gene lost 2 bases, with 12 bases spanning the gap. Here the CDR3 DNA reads TGTGCCAGCAGTCTCCAGGGGCTAAACACTGAAGCTTTCTTT. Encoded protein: CASSLQGLNTEAFF.

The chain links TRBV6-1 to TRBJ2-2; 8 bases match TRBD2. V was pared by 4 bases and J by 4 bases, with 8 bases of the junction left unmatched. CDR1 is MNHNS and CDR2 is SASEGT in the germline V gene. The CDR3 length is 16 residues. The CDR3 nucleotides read TGTGCCAGCAGTGGCCGGGCTAGCGGGCCCACCGGGGAGCTGTTTTTT. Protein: CASSGRASGPTGELFF.

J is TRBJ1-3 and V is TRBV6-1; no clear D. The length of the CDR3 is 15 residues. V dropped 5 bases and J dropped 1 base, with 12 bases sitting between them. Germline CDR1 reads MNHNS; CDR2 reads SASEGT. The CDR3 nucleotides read TGTGCCAGCAGTACTAAGGATTATTCTGGAAACACCATATATTTT. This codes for CASSTKDYSGNTIYF.

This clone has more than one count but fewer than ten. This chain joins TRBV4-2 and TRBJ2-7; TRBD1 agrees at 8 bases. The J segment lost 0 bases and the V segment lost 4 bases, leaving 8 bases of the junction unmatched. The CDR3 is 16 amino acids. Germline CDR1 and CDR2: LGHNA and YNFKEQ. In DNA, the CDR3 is TGTGCCAGCAGCCCTAGTAGCACAGGGGGCTCCTACGAGCAGTACTTC. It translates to CASSPSSTGGSYEQYF.

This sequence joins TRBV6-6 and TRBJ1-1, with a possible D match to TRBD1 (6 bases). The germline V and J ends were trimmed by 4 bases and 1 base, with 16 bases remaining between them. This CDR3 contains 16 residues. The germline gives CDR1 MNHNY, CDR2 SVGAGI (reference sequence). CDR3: CASSWETGPGNTEAFF. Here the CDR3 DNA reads TGTGCCAGCAGTTGGGAGACAGGCCCAGGGAACACTGAAGCTTTCTTT.

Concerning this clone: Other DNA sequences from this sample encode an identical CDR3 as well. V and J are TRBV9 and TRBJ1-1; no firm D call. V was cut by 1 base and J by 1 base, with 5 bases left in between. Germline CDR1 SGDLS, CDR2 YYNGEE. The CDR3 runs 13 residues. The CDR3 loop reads CASSVSRNTEAFF. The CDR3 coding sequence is TGTGCCAGCAGCGTATCAAGGAACACTGAAGCTTTCTTT.

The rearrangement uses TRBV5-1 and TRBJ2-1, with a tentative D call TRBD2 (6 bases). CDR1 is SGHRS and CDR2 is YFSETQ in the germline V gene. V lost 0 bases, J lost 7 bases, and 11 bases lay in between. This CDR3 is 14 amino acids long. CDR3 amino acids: CASSLGLDVNEQFF. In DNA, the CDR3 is TGCGCCAGCAGCTTGGGACTAGACGTTAATGAGCAGTTCTTC.

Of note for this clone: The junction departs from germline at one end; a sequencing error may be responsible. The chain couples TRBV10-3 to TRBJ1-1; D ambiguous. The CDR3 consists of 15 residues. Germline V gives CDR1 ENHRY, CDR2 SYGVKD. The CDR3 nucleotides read TGTGCCACCAGTGACAACTTGCCGTCGAACACCGAAGCTTTCTTT. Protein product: CATSDNLPSNTEAFF.

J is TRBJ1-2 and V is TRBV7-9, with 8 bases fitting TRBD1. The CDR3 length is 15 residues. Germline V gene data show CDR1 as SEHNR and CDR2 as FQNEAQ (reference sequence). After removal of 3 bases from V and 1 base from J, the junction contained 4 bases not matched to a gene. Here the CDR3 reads CASSFPDRVNYGYTF. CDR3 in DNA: TGTGCCAGCAGCTTCCCGGACAGGGTTAACTATGGCTACACCTTC.